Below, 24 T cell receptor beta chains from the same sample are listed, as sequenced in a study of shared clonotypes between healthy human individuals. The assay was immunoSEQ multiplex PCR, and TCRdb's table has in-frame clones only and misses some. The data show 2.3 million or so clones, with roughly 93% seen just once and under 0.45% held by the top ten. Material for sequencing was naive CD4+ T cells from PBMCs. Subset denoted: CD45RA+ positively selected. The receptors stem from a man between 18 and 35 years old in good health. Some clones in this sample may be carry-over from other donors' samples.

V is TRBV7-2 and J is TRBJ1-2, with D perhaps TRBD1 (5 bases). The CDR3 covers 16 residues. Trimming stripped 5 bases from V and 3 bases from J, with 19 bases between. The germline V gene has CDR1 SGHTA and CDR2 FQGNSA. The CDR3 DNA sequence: TGTGCCAGCAGCCCCCGGGGTGTGAGGGGCCACTATGGCTACACCTTC. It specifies CASSPRGVRGHYGYTF.

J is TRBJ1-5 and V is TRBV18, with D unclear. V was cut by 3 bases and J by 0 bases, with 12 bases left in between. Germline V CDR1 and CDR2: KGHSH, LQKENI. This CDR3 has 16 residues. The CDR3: CASSPSSGNSNQPQHF. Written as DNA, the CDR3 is TGTGCCAGCTCACCGAGTTCGGGGAATAGCAATCAGCCCCAGCATTTT. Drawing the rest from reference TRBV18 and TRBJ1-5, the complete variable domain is NAGVMQNPRHLVRRRGQEARLRCSPMKGHSHVYWYRQLPEEGLKFMVYLQKENIIDESGMPKERFSAEFPKEGPSILRIQQVVRGDSAAYFCASSPSSGNSNQPQHFGDGTRLSIL.

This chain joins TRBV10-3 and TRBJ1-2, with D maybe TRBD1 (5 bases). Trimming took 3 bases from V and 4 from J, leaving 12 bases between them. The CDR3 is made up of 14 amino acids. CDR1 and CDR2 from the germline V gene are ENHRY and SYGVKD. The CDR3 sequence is CAISDLGGAYGYTF. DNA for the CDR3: TGTGCCATCAGTGATTTAGGAGGGGCCTATGGCTACACCTTC.

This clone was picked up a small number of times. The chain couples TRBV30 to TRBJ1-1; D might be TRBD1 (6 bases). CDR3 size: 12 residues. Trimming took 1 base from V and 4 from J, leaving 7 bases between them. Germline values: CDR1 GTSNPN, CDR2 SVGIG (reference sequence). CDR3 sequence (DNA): TGTGCCTGGAGTGCAGGGGCCACTGAAGCTTTCTTT. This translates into CAWSAGATEAFF.

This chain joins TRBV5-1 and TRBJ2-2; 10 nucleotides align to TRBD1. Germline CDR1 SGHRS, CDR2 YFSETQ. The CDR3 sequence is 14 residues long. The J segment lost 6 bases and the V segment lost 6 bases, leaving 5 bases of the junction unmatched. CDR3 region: CASNTGTGAGELFF. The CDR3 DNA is TGCGCCAGCAATACCGGGACAGGGGCCGGGGAGCTGTTTTTT.

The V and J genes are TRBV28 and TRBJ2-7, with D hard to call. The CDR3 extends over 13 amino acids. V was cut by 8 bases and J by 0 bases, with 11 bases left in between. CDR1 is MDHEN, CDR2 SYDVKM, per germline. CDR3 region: CASGGIGSYEQYF. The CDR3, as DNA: TGTGCCAGCGGCGGAATCGGCTCCTACGAGCAGTACTTC. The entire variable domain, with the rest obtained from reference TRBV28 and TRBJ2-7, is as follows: DVKVTQSSRYLVKRTGEKVFLECVQDMDHENMFWYRQDPGLGLRLIYFSYDVKMKEKGDIPEGYSVSREKKERFSLILESASTNQTSMYLCASGGIGSYEQYFGPGTRLTVT.

CDR3 protein: CASSSPRTGGLLTQPQHF. In DNA, the CDR3 is TGCGCCAGCAGCTCTCCACGGACAGGGGGCCTTTTAACTCAGCCCCAGCATTTT. The chain combines TRBV5-1 with TRBJ1-5; 11 bases align to TRBD1. In germline, CDR1 is SGHRS, CDR2 YFSETQ. The CDR3 totals 18 residues. Losses at the gene ends were 3 bases for V and 6 bases for J; bases not matched to a gene: 14.

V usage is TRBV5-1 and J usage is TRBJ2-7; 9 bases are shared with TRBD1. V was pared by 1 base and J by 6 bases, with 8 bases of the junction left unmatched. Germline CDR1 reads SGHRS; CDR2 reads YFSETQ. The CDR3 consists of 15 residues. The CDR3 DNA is TGCGCCAGCAGCTTGATTTTGGACAGGGGCTCCGAGCAGTACTTC. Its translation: CASSLILDRGSEQYF. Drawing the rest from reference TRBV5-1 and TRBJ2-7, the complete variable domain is KAGVTQTPRYLIKTRGQQVTLSCSPISGHRSVSWYQQTPGQGLQFLFEYFSETQRNKGNFPGRFSGRQFSNSRSEMNVSTLELGDSALYLCASSLILDRGSEQYFGPGTRLTVT.

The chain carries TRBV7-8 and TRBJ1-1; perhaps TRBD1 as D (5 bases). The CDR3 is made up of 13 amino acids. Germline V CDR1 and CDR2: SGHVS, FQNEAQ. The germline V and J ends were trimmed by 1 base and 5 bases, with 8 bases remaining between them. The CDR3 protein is CASSLDRGTEAFF. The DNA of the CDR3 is TGTGCCAGCAGCTTAGATCGGGGGACTGAAGCTTTCTTT.

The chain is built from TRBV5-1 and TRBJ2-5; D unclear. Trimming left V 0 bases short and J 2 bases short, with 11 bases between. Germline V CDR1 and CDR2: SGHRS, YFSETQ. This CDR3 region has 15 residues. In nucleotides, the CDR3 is TGCGCCAGCAGCTTGGCCACTTGGCGGCAAGAGACCCAGTACTTC. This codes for CASSLATWRQETQYF. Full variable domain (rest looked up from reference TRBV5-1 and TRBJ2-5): KAGVTQTPRYLIKTRGQQVTLSCSPISGHRSVSWYQQTPGQGLQFLFEYFSETQRNKGNFPGRFSGRQFSNSRSEMNVSTLELGDSALYLCASSLATWRQETQYFGPGTRLLVL.

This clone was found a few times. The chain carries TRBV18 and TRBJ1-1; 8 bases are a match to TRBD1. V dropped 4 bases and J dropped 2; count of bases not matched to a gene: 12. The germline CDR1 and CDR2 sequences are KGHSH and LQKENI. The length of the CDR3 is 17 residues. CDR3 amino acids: CASSRDPTGATNTEAFF. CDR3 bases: TGTGCCAGCTCACGCGACCCGACAGGGGCGACAAACACTGAAGCTTTCTTT.

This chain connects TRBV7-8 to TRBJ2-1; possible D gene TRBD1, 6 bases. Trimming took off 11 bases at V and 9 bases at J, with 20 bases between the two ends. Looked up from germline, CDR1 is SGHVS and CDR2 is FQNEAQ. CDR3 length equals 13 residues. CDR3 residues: CAASGLPDSEQFF. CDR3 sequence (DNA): TGTGCCGCTTCGGGGCTCCCGGACAGTGAGCAGTTCTTC.

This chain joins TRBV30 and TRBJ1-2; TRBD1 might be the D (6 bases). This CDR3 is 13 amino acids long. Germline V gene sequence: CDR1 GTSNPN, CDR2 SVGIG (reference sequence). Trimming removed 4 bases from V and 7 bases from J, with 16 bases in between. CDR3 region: CAWTAGGAGGYTF. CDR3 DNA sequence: TGTGCCTGGACCGCCGGGGGGGCGGGTGGCTACACCTTC.

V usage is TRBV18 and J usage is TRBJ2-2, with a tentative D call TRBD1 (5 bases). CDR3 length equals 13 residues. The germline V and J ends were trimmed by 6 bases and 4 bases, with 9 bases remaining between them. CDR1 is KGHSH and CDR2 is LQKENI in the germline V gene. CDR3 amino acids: CASSVTVTGELFF. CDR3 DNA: TGTGCCAGCTCCGTGACAGTCACCGGGGAGCTGTTTTTT.

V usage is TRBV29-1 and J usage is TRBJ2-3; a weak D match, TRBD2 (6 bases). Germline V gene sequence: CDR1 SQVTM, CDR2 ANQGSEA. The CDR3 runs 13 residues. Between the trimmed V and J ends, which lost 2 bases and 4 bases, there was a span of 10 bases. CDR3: CSVEFGGADTQYF. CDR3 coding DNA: TGCAGCGTTGAATTCGGGGGAGCAGATACGCAGTATTTT.

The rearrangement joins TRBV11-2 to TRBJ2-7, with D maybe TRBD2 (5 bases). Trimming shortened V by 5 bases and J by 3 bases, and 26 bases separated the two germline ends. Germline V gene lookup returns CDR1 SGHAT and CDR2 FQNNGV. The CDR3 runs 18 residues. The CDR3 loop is CASSATAGRSNTLYEQYF. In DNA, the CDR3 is TGTGCCAGCAGCGCGACCGCGGGCCGTTCGAATACGCTCTACGAGCAGTACTTC.

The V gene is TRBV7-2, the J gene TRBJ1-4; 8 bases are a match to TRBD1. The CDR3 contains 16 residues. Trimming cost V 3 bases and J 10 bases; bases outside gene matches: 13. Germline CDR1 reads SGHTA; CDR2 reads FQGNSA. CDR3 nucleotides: TGTGCCAGCAGCTTGGGACAGACAGGGGATCGGGGAAAACTGTTTTTT. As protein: CASSLGQTGDRGKLFF.

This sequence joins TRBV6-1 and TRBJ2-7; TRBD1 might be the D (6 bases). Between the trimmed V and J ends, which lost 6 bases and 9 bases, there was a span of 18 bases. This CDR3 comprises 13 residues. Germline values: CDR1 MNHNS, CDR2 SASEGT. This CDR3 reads CASRGKDRFPQYF. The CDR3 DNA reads TGTGCCAGCAGGGGAAAGGACAGATTCCCGCAGTACTTC.

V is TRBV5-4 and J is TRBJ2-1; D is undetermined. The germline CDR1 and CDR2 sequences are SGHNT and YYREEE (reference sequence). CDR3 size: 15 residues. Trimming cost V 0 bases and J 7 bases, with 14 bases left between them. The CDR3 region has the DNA TGTGCCAGCAGCTTGGGGGGTACGGTTGGGAATGAGCAGTTCTTC. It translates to CASSLGGTVGNEQFF.

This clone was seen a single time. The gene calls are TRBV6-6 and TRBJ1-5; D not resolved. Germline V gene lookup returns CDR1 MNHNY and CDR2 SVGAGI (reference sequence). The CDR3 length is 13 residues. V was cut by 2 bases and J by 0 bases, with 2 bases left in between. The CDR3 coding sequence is TGTGCCAGCAGTTACGGTAGCAATCAGCCCCAGCATTTT. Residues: CASSYGSNQPQHF.

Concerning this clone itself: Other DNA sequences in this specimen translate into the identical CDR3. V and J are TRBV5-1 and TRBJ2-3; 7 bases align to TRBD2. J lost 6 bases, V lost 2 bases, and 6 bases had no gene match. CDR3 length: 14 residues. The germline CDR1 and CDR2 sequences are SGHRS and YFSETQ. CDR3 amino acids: CASSFSGGEDTQYF. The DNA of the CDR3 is TGCGCCAGCAGCTTTTCGGGAGGTGAGGATACGCAGTATTTT.

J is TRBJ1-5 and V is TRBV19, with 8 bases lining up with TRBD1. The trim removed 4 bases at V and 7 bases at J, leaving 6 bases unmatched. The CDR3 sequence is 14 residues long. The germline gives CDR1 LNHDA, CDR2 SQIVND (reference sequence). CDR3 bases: TGTGCCAGTAGTACCAGCGGACAGGGCCAGCCCCAGCATTTT. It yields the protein CASSTSGQGQPQHF.

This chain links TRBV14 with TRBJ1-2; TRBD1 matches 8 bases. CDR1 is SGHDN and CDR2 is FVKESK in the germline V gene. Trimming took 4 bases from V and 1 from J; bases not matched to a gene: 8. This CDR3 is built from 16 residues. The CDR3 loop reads CASSPLTGDNNYGYTF. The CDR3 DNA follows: TGTGCCAGCAGCCCCCTGACAGGGGATAATAACTATGGCTACACCTTC.

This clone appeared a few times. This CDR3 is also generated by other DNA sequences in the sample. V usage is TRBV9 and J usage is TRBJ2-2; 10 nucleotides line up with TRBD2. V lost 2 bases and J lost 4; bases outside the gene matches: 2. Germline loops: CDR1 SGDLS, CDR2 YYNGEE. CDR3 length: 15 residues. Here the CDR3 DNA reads TGTGCCAGCAGCGTCCTAGCGGGGGTCACCGGGGAGCTGTTTTTT. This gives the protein CASSVLAGVTGELFF.